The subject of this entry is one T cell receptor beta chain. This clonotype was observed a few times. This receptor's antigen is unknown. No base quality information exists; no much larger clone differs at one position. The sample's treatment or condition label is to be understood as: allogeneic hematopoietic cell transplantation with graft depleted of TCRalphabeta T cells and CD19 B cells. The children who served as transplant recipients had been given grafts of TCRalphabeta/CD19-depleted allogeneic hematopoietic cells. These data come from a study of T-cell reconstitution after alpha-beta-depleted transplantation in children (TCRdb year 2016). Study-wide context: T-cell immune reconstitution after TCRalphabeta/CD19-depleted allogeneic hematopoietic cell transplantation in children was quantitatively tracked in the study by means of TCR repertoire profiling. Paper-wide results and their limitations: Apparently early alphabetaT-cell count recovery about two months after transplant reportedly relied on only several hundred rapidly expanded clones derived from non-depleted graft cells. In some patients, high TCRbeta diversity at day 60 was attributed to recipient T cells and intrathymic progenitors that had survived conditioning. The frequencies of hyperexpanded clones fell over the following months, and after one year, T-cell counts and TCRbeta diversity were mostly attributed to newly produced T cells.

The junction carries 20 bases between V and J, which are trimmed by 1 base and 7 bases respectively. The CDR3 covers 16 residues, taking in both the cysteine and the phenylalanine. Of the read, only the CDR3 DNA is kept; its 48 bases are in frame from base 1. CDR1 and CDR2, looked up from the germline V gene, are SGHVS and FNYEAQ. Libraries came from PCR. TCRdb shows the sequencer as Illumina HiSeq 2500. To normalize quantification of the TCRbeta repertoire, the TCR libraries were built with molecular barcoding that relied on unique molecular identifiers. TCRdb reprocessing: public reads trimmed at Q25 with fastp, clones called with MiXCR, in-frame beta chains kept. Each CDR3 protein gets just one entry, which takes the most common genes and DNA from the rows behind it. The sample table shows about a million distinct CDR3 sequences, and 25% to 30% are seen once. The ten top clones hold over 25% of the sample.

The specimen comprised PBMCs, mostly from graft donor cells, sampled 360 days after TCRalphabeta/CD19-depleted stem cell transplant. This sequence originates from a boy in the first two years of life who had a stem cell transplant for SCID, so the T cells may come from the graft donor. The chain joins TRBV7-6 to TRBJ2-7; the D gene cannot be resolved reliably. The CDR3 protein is CASSLGVAAVPMEQYF. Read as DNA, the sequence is TGTGCCAGCAGCTTAGGAGTTGCGGCAGTTCCCATGGAGCAGTACTTC.